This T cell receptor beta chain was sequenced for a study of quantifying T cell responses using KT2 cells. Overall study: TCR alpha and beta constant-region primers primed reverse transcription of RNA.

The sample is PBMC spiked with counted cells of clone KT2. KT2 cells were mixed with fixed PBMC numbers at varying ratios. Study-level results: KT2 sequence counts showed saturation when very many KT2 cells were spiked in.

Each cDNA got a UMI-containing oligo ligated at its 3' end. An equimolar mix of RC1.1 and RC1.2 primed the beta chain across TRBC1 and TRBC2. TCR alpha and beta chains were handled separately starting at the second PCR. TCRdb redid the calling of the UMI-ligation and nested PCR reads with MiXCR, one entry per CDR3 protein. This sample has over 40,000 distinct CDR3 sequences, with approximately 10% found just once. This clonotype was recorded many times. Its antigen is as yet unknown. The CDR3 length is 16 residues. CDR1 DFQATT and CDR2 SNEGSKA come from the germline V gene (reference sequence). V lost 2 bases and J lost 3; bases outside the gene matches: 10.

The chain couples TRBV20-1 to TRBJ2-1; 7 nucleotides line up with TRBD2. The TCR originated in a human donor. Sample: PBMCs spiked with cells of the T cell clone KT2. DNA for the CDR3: TGCAGTGCTAGACGAGGGGCGGGAGCAGACTACAATGAGCAGTTCTTC. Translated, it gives CSARRGAGADYNEQFF.